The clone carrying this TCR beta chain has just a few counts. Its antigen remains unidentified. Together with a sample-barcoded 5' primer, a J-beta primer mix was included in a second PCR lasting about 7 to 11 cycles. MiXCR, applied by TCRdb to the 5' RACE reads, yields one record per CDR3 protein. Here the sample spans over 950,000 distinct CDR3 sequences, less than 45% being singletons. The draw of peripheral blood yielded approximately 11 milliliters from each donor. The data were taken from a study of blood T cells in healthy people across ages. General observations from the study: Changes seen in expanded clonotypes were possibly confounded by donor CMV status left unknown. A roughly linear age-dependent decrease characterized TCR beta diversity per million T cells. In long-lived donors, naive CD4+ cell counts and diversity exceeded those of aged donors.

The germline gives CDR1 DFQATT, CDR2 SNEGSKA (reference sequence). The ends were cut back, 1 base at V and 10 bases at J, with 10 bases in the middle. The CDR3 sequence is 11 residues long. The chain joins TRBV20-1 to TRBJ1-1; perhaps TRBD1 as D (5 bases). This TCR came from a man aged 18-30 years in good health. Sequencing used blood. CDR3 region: CSARGAGRAFF. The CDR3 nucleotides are TGCAGTGCTAGAGGTGCAGGGAGAGCTTTCTTT.